Detailed here is one TCR beta chain. The CDR3 is 17 amino acids. J lost 6 bases, V lost 1 base, and 9 bases had no gene match. CDR1 PRHDT and CDR2 FYEKMQ come from the germline V gene (reference sequence). 60 Vbeta and 13 Jbeta primers were used in PCR. Assay used: immunoSEQ multiplex PCR; TCRdb lists only in-frame clones, some missing. The sample consists of around 150,000 clones, around 80% of them appearing once. These data belong to a study of cytomegalovirus exposure and HLA in healthy donors. The V and J genes are TRBV13 and TRBJ1-4; 9 nucleotides align to TRBD1. The receptor comes from a man between 25 and 39 years old in good health. Sequencing was performed on PBMCs. The CDR3 protein is CASSLARGGQGDEKLFF. As DNA, the CDR3 is TGTGCCAGCAGCTTAGCGAGAGGGGGACAGGGCGATGAAAAACTGTTTTTT.